This TCR beta chain was profiled in a study of vaccination effects on CD4 cells after COVID-19. With around ten days of culture completed, CD4+ T cells were isolated. The person's infection with SARS-CoV-2, confirmed by PCR, took place between March and December 2020. Participants were vaccinated with two doses of either the BNT162b2 or mRNA-1273 vaccine. Repertoires were generated with immunoSEQ multiplex PCR, while TCRdb's copy carries only in-frame clones and drops some. The data contain tens of thousands of clones, around 72% of them singletons. On this clone itself: What it recognizes is unknown.

Study results and caveats: Small numbers of convalescent patients limited the study. It also lacked early post-infection timepoints. Both infection-induced and vaccine-induced clones contracted markedly at late post-vaccination timepoints.

Germline V gives CDR1 LNHDA, CDR2 SQIVND (reference sequence). The CDR3 covers 14 residues. With 1 base removed from V and 5 bases from J, the gap between germline ends came to 12 bases. The chain couples TRBV19 to TRBJ2-7; the D gene is possibly TRBD2 (5 bases). This TCR was recovered from a human donor who had a prior SARS-CoV-2 infection. The sample here was CD4+ T cells from PBMCs cultured without peptide, taken after COVID-19 vaccination. In DNA form, the CDR3 reads TGTGCCAGTAGTATAGGACGGGATTCCCACGAGCAGTACTTC. Amino acids: CASSIGRDSHEQYF.